This T cell receptor beta chain is drawn from a study of CD4 T cells in relation to SARS-CoV-2 and coronaviruses. Study overall: Negative control cultures got HIV-1 Nef peptides or no peptide.

Method: immunoSEQ multiplex PCR; TCRdb's copy keeps in-frame clones and lacks some. The table lists 15,000 to 20,000 clones, around 78% of them singletons. Trimming pared 3 bases from V and 0 bases from J, leaving 14 bases between. The CDR3 totals 16 residues. Germline CDR1 and CDR2: KGHSH and LQKENI. The unexposed donors gave CD4+ T cells in about 2010-2018, prior to COVID-19. The cells were cultured for roughly 11 days before CD4+ T cells were isolated. As to this clone: The antigen is not known.

The material sequenced was CD4+ T cells from PBMCs, cultured in vitro. The sequence was collected from a human donor in good health. J is TRBJ1-2 and V is TRBV18, with D possibly TRBD1 on 6 matching bases. The CDR3 bases are TGTGCCAGCTCACCCAAAACACAGGGCGCTAACTATGGCTACACCTTC. It encodes CASSPKTQGANYGYTF.